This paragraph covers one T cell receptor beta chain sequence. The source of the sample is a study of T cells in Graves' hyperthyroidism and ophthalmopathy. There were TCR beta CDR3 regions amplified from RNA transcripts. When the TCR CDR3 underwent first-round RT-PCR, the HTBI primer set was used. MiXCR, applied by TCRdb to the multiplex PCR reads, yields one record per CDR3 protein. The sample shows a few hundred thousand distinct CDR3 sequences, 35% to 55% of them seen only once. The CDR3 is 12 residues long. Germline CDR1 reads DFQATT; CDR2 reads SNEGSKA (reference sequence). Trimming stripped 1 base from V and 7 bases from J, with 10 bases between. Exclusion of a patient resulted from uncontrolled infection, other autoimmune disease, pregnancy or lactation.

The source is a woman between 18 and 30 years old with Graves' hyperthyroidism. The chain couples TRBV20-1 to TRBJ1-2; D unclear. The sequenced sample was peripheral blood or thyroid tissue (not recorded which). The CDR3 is CSARGESGGYTF. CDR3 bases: TGCAGTGCTAGAGGGGAAAGTGGTGGCTACACCTTC.